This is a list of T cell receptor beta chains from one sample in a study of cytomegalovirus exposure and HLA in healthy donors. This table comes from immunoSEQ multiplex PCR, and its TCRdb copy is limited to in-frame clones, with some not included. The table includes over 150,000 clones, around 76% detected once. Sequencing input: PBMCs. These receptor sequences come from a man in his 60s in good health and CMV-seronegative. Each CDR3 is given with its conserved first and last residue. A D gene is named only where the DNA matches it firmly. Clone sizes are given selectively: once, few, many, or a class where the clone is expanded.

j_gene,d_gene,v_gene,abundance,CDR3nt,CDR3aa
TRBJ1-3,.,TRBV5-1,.,TGCGCCAGCAGCTTGGCCCAGGGCAGGGCAAGCTCTGGAAACACCATATATTTT,CASSLAQGRASSGNTIYF
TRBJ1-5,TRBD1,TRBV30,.,TGTGCCTGGAGTGTAGGAGGACAGGGGGCTTTCAATCGTCAGCCCCAGCATTTT,CAWSVGGQGAFNRQPQHF
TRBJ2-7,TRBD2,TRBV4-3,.,TGCGCCAGCAGCCAAGATGCTCTACTCAGCGGCGGGGGGTACGAGCAGTACTTC,CASSQDALLSGGGYEQYF
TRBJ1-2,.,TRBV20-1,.,TGCAGTGCTATTTTGGCTTCGAGCTACACCTTC,CSAILASSYTF
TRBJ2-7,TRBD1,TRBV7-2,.,TGTGCCAGCAGCCCCACCCGGGACAGGGGGGTTTACGAGCAGTACTTC,CASSPTRDRGVYEQYF
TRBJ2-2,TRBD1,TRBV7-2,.,TGTGCCAGCAGCCTAACAGGGGTAGCCGGGGAGCTGTTTTTT,CASSLTGVAGELFF
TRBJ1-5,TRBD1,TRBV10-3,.,TGTGCCATCAGCGATCCGGACAGGCATAGCAATCAGCCCCAGCATTTT,CAISDPDRHSNQPQHF
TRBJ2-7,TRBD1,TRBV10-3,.,TGTGCCATCAGTGGGGGATCCGGGACAGGCCTCTACGAGCAGTACTTC,CAISGGSGTGLYEQYF
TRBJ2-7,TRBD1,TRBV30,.,TGTGCCTGGAGTGTTGGGGGGAGGACAGGGGCGGTCTTC,CAWSVGGRTGAVF
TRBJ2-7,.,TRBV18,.,TGTGCCAGCTCCACCGGGTCTGTGTCCTACGAGCAGTACTTC,CASSTGSVSYEQYF
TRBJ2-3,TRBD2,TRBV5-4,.,TGTGCCAGCAGCTCGGGACTAGCGGGAGGGCGGGACACAGATACGCAGTATTTT,CASSSGLAGGRDTDTQYF
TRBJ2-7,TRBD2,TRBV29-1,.,TGCAGCGTTGAAGGAGCGGGAGTTCGGGAGCAGTACTTC,CSVEGAGVREQYF
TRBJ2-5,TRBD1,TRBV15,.,TGTGCCACCAGCAGAGACAGAGGACAGGGAAGAGAGACCCAGTACTTC,CATSRDRGQGRETQYF
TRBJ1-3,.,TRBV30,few,TGTGCCTGGAATAACGACAGGGGAAACACCATATATTTT,CAWNNDRGNTIYF
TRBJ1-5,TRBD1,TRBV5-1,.,TGCGCCAGCAGCCTAGACGGGACAGGTGGCAATCAGCCCCAGCATTTT,CASSLDGTGGNQPQHF
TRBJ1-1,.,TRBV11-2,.,TGTGCCAGCAGCCCCGGGTCGAACACTGAAGCTTTCTTT,CASSPGSNTEAFF
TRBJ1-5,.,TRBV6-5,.,TGTGCCGCGGGGGTGAACAGCGATCAGCCCCAGCATTTT,CAAGVNSDQPQHF
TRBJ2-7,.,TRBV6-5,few,TGTGCCAGCAGTTCTGACAACTCCTACGAGCAGTACTTC,CASSSDNSYEQYF
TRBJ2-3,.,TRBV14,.,TGTGCCAGCAGCCAGCTCAGGATTGCTCCTAGCACAGATACGCAGTATTTT,CASSQLRIAPSTDTQYF
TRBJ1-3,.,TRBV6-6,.,TGTGCCAGCAGTTTGGCGTCCCTGGGGGGCACCATATATTTT,CASSLASLGGTIYF
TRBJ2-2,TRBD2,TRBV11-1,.,TGTGCCAGCAGCTCCGCGGGGCGGGGGGGCCACACCGGGGAGCTGTTTTTT,CASSSAGRGGHTGELFF
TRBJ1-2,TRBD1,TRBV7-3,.,TGTGCCAGCAGCTTAACCGCCCCTGGACAGGGGGCAGTATATGGCTACACCTTC,CASSLTAPGQGAVYGYTF
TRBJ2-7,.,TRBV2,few,TGTGCCAGCAAACGGGACACCCGTTCCTACGAGCAGTACTTC,CASKRDTRSYEQYF
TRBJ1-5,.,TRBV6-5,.,TGTGCCAGCAGCGATTTGGGAGAAAGCAATCAGCCCCAGCATTTT,CASSDLGESNQPQHF
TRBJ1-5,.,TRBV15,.,TGTGCCACCAGCAGAGATCGGGGGATGGTTCAGCCCCAGCATTTT,CATSRDRGMVQPQHF
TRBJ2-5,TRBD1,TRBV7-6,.,TGTGCCAGCAGCCCCTACAGGGGGTCGGAGACCCAGTACTTC,CASSPYRGSETQYF
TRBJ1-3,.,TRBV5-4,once,TGTGCCAGCAGCTTGGCCGGCTACAGGGCCTCTGGAAACACCATATATTTT,CASSLAGYRASGNTIYF
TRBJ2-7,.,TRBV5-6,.,TGTGCCAGCAGTATAACAGGGAACTCCTACGAGCAGTACTTC,CASSITGNSYEQYF
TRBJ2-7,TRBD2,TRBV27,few,TGTGCCAGCAGTCCGGTCGGTCAGCGGGGAACCTACGAGCAGTACTTC,CASSPVGQRGTYEQYF
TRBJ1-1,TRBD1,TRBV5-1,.,TGCGCCAGCAGCACTCGACAGGGGGCGCGGACTGAAGCTTTCTTT,CASSTRQGARTEAFF
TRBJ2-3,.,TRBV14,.,TGTGCCAGCAGCCAAGATCGAGGGAGCAGCACAGATACGCAGTATTTT,CASSQDRGSSTDTQYF
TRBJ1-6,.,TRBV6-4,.,TGTGCCAGCAGTGACACGGCCTATAATTCACCCCTCCACTTT,CASSDTAYNSPLHF
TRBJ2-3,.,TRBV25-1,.,TGTGCCAGCAGTGTCGGACAGAACACAGATACGCAGTATTTT,CASSVGQNTDTQYF